This T cell receptor beta chain was identified in a study of control samples from healthy donors and cancer patients. Per the germline V gene, CDR1 is SGHRS and CDR2 is YFSETQ. V was cut by 4 bases and J by 6 bases, with 13 bases left in between. The CDR3 length is 14 residues. Clones were read by immunoSEQ multiplex PCR, and TCRdb kept only the in-frame ones, dropping some. This sample has around 200,000 clones; about 93% occur once, and the top ten carry more than 1.2%. The sequenced material came from blood. This receptor was taken from a man in his late teens or twenties in good health. This chain joins TRBV5-1 and TRBJ2-2, with a possible D match to TRBD1 (6 bases). Here the CDR3 DNA reads TGCGCCAGCAGCGAAGGACAGCCATCCGGGGAGCTGTTTTTT. It encodes CASSEGQPSGELFF.